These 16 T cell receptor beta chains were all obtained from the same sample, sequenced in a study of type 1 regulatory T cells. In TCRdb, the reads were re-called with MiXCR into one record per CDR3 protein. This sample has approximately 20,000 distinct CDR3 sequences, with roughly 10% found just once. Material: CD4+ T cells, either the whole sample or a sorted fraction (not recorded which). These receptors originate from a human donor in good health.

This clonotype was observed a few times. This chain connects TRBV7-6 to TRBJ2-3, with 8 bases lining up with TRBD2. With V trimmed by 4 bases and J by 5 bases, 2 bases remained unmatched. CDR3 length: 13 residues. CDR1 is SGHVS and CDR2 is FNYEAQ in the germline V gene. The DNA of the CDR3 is TGTGCCAGCAGCTCGGGGGGGAAAGATACGCAGTATTTT. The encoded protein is CASSSGGKDTQYF.

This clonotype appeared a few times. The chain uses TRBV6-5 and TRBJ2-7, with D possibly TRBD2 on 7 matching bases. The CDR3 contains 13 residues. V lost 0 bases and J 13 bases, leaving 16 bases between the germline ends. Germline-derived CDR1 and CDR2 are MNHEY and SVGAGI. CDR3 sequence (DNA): TGTGCCAGCAGTTACTCGACGGGGGGCGAGCGATACTTC. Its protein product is CASSYSTGGERYF.

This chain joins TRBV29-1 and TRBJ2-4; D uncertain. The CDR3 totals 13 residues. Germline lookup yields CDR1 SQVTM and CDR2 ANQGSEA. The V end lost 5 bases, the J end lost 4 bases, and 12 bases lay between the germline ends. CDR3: CSVRHGTKNIQYF. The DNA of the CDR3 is TGCAGCGTTCGACACGGAACGAAAAACATTCAGTACTTC.

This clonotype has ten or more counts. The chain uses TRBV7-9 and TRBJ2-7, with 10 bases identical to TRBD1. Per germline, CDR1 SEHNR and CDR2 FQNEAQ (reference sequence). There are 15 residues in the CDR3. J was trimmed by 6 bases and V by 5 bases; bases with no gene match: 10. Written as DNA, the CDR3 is TGTGCCAGCAGCCCAAGACCGGGACAGGGGACCGAGCAGTACTTC. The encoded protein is CASSPRPGQGTEQYF.

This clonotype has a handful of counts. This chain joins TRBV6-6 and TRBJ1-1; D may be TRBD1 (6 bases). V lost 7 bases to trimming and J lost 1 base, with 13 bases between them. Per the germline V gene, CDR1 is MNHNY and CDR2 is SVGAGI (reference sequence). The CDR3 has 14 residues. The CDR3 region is CASTFVGANTEAFF. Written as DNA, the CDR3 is TGTGCCAGCACCTTCGTGGGGGCGAACACTGAAGCTTTCTTT.

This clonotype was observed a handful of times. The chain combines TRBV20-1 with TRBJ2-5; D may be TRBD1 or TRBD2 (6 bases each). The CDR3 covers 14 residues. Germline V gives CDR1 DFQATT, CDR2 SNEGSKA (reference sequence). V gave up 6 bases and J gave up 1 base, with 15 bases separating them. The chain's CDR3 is CSAPRGGSQETQYF. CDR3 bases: TGCAGTGCCCCGCGAGGGGGGTCCCAAGAGACCCAGTACTTC.

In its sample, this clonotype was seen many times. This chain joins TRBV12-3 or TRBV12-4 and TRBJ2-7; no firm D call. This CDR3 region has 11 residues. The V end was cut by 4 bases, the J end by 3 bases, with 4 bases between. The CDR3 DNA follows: TGTGCCAGCAGTTACAGCTACGAGCAGTACTTC. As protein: CASSYSYEQYF.

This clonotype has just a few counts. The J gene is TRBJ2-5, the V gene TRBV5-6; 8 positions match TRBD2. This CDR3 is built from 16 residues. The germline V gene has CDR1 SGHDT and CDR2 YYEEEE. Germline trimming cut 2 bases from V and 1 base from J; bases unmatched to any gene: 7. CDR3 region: CASSFSGRGLQETQYF. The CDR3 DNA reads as TGTGCCAGCAGCTTCAGCGGGAGAGGCCTCCAAGAGACCCAGTACTTC.

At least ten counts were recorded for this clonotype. CDR3: CASSWTSGVAGELFF. CDR3 in DNA: TGTGCCAGCAGCTGGACTAGCGGGGTTGCCGGGGAGCTGTTTTTT. The rearrangement joins TRBV7-2 to TRBJ2-2; 12 positions match TRBD2. The germline V gene has CDR1 SGHTA and CDR2 FQGNSA. V lost 4 bases and J lost 6; bases outside the gene matches: 3. The CDR3 sequence is 15 residues long.

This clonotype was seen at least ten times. In nucleotides, the CDR3 is TGTGCCAGCACCGACCGGGGTAGCGGGGCCTACGAGCAGTACTTC. Its translation is CASTDRGSGAYEQYF. J is TRBJ2-7 and V is TRBV6-2 or TRBV6-3; 8 bases are a match to TRBD2. Germline lookup yields CDR1 MNHEY and CDR2 SVGEGT. The CDR3 has 15 amino acids. Trimming at V came to 7 bases and at J to 2 bases, leaving 10 bases not matched to a gene.

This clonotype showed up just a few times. The CDR3 reads CATSRDAGGGNIQYF. As DNA, the CDR3 is TGTGCCACCAGCAGAGATGCAGGGGGAGGAAACATTCAGTACTTC. V gene TRBV15 combines with J gene TRBJ2-4; D is perhaps TRBD1 (7 bases). CDR1 and CDR2 (germline): LNHNV, YYDKDF (reference sequence). V was cut by 0 bases and J by 6 bases, with 12 bases left in between. The length of the CDR3 is 15 residues.

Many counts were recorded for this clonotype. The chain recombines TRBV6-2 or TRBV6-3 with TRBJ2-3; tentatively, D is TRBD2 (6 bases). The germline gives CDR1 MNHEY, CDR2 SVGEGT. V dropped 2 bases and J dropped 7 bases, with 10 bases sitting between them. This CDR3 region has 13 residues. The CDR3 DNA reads TGTGCCAGCAGTTACCGGGACTCGTATACGCAGTATTTT. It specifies CASSYRDSYTQYF.

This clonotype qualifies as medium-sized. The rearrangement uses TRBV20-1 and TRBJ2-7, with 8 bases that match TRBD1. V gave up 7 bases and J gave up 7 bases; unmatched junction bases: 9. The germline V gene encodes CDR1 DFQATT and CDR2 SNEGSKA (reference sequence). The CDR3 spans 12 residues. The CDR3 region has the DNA TGCAGTGGATCGGACAGGGTACGGGAGCAGTACTTC. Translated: CSGSDRVREQYF.

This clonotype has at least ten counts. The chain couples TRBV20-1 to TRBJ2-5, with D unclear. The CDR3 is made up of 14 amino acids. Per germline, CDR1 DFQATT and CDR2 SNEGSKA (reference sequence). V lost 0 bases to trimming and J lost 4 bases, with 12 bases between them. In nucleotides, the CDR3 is TGCAGTGCTAGAGATCTTCGACTGTTAGAGACCCAGTACTTC. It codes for CSARDLRLLETQYF.

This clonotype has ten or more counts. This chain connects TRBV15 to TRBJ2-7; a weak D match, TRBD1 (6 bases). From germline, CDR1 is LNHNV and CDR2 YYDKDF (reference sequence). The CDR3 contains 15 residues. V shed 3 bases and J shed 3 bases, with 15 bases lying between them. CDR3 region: CATSRGAGDIYEQYF. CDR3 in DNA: TGTGCCACCAGCAGGGGGGCAGGGGATATCTACGAGCAGTACTTC.

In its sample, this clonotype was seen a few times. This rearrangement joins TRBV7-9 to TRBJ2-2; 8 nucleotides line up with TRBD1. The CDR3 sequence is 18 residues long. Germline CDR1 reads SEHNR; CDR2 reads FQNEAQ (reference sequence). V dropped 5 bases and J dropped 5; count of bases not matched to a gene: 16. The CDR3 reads CASSLPESQGGRTGELFF. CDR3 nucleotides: TGTGCCAGCAGCCTACCCGAATCACAGGGGGGCCGGACCGGGGAGCTGTTTTTT.